A single sample is the source of the 31 T cell receptor beta chains below, sequenced in a study of monozygotic twins with inflammatory bowel disease. For each CDR3 protein, TCRdb gives one entry from its re-call of the 5' RACE reads, without DNA. This repertoire includes approximately 390,000 distinct CDR3 sequences. The sequencing input was blood. Receptors were obtained from a human donor with ulcerative colitis or Crohn's disease, or a healthy co-twin of an affected twin (not recorded which).

CDR3 sequence: CASSYTRELPHNEQFF. This chain connects TRBV6-2 or TRBV6-3 to TRBJ2-1. CDR3 length: 16 amino acids. CDR1 and CDR2 (germline): MNHEY, SVGEGT.

The rearrangement joins TRBV14 to TRBJ2-1; TCRdb lists TRBD2, though no DNA is available to test this call. The CDR3 totals 17 residues. Germline V gene data show CDR1 as SGHDN and CDR2 as FVKESK. This chain's CDR3 is CASSHASGIRSYNEQFF.

This chain connects TRBV5-1 to TRBJ1-3; TCRdb proposes TRBD1, but this gene call is untestable without DNA. There are 16 residues in the CDR3. Per germline, CDR1 SGHRS and CDR2 YFSETQ. The CDR3 sequence: CATQPRGPSSGNTIYF.

The chain links TRBV6-5 to TRBJ2-7; TCRdb's D call, TRBD1, is unchecked because there is no DNA. Germline V gene lookup returns CDR1 MNHEY and CDR2 SVGAGI. This CDR3 spans 14 amino acids. CDR3 sequence reads: CASSYDGQSYEQYF.

The chain joins TRBV10-3 to TRBJ2-1; TCRdb lists TRBD1, though no DNA is available to test this call. The length of the CDR3 is 13 residues. From germline, CDR1 is ENHRY and CDR2 SYGVKD. The CDR3 is CAISDRGEDEQFF.

The rearrangement links TRBV6-1 to TRBJ2-3. The germline gives CDR1 MNHNS, CDR2 SASEGT. The CDR3 length is 15 residues. The CDR3 region is CASSEKDLTIRSQYF.

The chain couples TRBV19 to TRBJ1-1. This CDR3 has 14 amino acids. Germline V gene lookup returns CDR1 LNHDA and CDR2 SQIVND (reference sequence). CDR3 amino acids: CASTIGTANTEAFF.

The chain couples TRBV5-1 to TRBJ1-1; TCRdb returns TRBD1, unconfirmable since there is no DNA. Germline V lookup: CDR1 SGHRS, CDR2 YFSETQ. This CDR3 has 19 residues. The CDR3 spells CASSLAQGSHRGKNTEAFF. The full variable domain, its missing parts supplied by reference TRBV5-1 and TRBJ1-1, is KAGVTQTPRYLIKTRGQQVTLSCSPISGHRSVSWYQQTPGQGLQFLFEYFSETQRNKGNFPGRFSGRQFSNSRSEMNVSTLELGDSALYLCASSLAQGSHRGKNTEAFFGQGTRLTVV.

The rearrangement joins TRBV6-5 to TRBJ1-6; TCRdb lists TRBD1, though no DNA is available to test this call. The CDR3 extends over 15 amino acids. CDR1 is MNHEY and CDR2 is SVGAGI in the germline V gene. The CDR3 here is CASSSPAGVNSPLHF.

V is TRBV4-1 and J is TRBJ2-1; the TRBD2 assignment by TCRdb is unverifiable without DNA. Germline assignment: CDR1 MGHRA and CDR2 YSYEKL. The CDR3 is 15 amino acids. The CDR3: CASSPRTSGTNEQFF.

The chain employs TRBV24-1 and TRBJ2-1; TCRdb picks TRBD1, but there is no DNA to check that call. Germline CDR1 KGHDR, CDR2 SFDVKD. The CDR3 is 16 residues long. The CDR3 loop is CATSDLGGLAPREQFF.

The rearrangement uses TRBV28 and TRBJ2-7; as DNA is missing, the TRBD1 call by TCRdb cannot be tested. CDR1 and CDR2 from the germline V gene are MDHEN and SYDVKM. This CDR3 is built from 16 residues. The CDR3 loop reads CASSTSGTQISYEQYF.

This sequence joins TRBV20-1 and TRBJ1-2. Germline CDR1 is DFQATT and CDR2 is SNEGSKA (reference sequence). The length of the CDR3 is 14 residues. The CDR3 is CSARDWAGTYGYTF.

The chain employs TRBV7-2 and TRBJ2-1. Germline V lookup: CDR1 SGHTA, CDR2 FQGNSA. This CDR3 has 15 residues. The CDR3 sequence: CASSLSGVSYNEQFF.

The chain has TRBV6-2 or TRBV6-3 and TRBJ1-5; the TCRdb D gene call, TRBD1, has no DNA to confirm it. CDR1 is MNHEY and CDR2 is SVGEGT in the germline V gene. This CDR3 is 15 amino acids long. The CDR3 region is CASSSKGTARGVSHF.

The rearrangement uses TRBV2 and TRBJ1-4. This CDR3 contains 14 residues. Looked up from germline, CDR1 is SNHLY and CDR2 is FYNNEI. CDR3 loop: CASMRQPANEKLFF.

The chain carries TRBV6-5 and TRBJ1-1; TCRdb's D call, TRBD1, is unchecked because there is no DNA. The CDR3 is 16 residues long. Looked up from germline, CDR1 is MNHEY and CDR2 is SVGAGI. This chain's CDR3 is CASSYSKSGGGTEAFF.

This chain joins TRBV29-1 and TRBJ2-7; lacking DNA, the TRBD1 call made by TCRdb goes unchecked. The CDR3 consists of 16 residues. Germline V lookup: CDR1 SQVTM, CDR2 ANQGSEA. CDR3 region: CSVEVVGTGGGYEQYF.

This rearrangement joins TRBV30 to TRBJ2-7; TCRdb names TRBD1, which stays unverified in the absence of DNA. The CDR3 length is 13 residues. The V gene's germline CDR1 is GTSNPN and CDR2 SVGIG (reference sequence). CDR3 region: CAWAGTHSYEQYF. Based on the CDR3 plus reference TRBV30 and TRBJ2-7, the full variable domain is SQTIHQWPATLVQPVGSPLSLECTVEGTSNPNLYWYRQAAGRGLQLLFYSVGIGQISSEVPQNLSASRPQDRQFILSSKKLLLSDSGFYLCAWAGTHSYEQYFGPGTRLTVT.

CDR3 residues: CSVQDRGVEKLFF. The genes are TRBV20-1 and TRBJ1-4; with no DNA, the TCRdb D assignment of TRBD1 cannot be verified. There are 13 residues in the CDR3. Germline V gives CDR1 DFQATT, CDR2 SNEGSKA (reference sequence).

The J gene is TRBJ1-5, the V gene TRBV27. This CDR3 has 13 residues. Germline lookup yields CDR1 MNHEY and CDR2 SMNVEV (reference sequence). The CDR3 here is CASSFRENQPQHF.

The V call is TRBV1, the J call TRBJ2-1; TCRdb gives TRBD1 as the D gene, but with no DNA this cannot be confirmed. TRBV1 is classified as a pseudogene. CDR3 length: 17 residues. The CDR3 is CTSSQGPGGDPYNEQFF.

This chain links TRBV19 with TRBJ2-1; without DNA, the TCRdb call of TRBD1 cannot be checked. The V gene's germline CDR1 is LNHDA and CDR2 SQIVND (reference sequence). The CDR3 loop spans 14 amino acids. The CDR3 loop is CASRGGAAYNEQFF.

This chain uses TRBV12-3 or TRBV12-4 with TRBJ1-1. CDR3 length: 13 amino acids. CDR3 region: CASSLMEQSEAFF.

This chain uses TRBV7-2 with TRBJ1-6. This CDR3 has 14 amino acids. Germline lookup yields CDR1 SGHTA and CDR2 FQGNSA. CDR3 sequence reads: CASSLEGRNSPLHF. The full variable domain, its missing parts supplied by reference TRBV7-2 and TRBJ1-6, is GAGVSQSPSNKVTEKGKDVELRCDPISGHTALYWYRQSLGQGLEFLIYFQGNSAPDKSGLPSDRFSAERTGGSVSTLTIQRTQQEDSAVYLCASSLEGRNSPLHFGNGTRLTVT.

This rearrangement joins TRBV20-1 to TRBJ2-3; TCRdb selects TRBD2, and the lack of DNA leaves this call unchecked. Germline loops: CDR1 DFQATT, CDR2 SNEGSKA (reference sequence). This CDR3 is 16 amino acids long. The CDR3 loop is CSANPGIARYTDTQYF.

The genes are TRBV10-3 and TRBJ2-3. This CDR3 region has 15 residues. CDR1 is ENHRY and CDR2 is SYGVKD in the germline V gene. The CDR3 spells CAISESATSTDTQYF.

This rearrangement joins TRBV5-6 to TRBJ2-2; TCRdb's assignment of TRBD2 cannot be checked, as there is no DNA. The CDR3 has 16 residues. The germline gives CDR1 SGHDT, CDR2 YYEEEE. Here the CDR3 reads CASSPLRGTNTGELFF.

The chain is built from TRBV6-6 and TRBJ1-1. The CDR3 spans 14 residues. Per germline, CDR1 MNHNY and CDR2 SVGAGI (reference sequence). CDR3 loop: CASTKPQMNTEAFF.

The rearrangement uses TRBV7-9 and TRBJ2-1; the D call from TCRdb, TRBD1, cannot be confirmed without DNA. The V gene's germline CDR1 is SEHNR and CDR2 FQNEAQ (reference sequence). CDR3 size: 12 residues. CDR3 residues: CASSRTFNEQFF.

The chain's CDR3 is CASSPGLAGRNEQFF. The rearrangement links TRBV7-2 to TRBJ2-1; TCRdb picks TRBD2, but there is no DNA to check that call. This CDR3 has 15 residues. The germline CDR1 and CDR2 sequences are SGHTA and FQGNSA.